The rows below give T cell receptor beta chains drawn from one sample of a study of human T cells and chemical hapten exposure. TCRdb ran MiXCR on the RACE reads and lists one entry per CDR3 protein. The profile shows roughly 100,000 distinct CDR3 sequences, about 10% of them singletons. The material was whole blood, obtained in connection with sensitization to the hapten diphenylcyclopropenone (DPC). Receptor source: an older woman with alopecia areata. Some clones in this sample may be carry-over from other donors' samples. Both conserved end residues are part of each CDR3. A D gene is named only where the DNA matches it firmly. Clone size is shown for a subset of rows, as once, few, many or a class of expanded clone.

-	13	TRBV20-1	-	TRBJ2-5	TGCAGTGCTAGAGATAGGCAGCAAGAGACCCAGTACTTC	CSARDRQQETQYF
many	15	TRBV3-1	-	TRBJ2-3	TGTGCCAGCAGTCGAACTCGACCTAGCACAGATACGCAGTATTTT	CASSRTRPSTDTQYF
many	17	TRBV11-2	TRBD2	TRBJ2-3	TGTGCCAGCAGCGCCCGAGAGGGAGCGGGGAACACAGATACGCAGTATTTT	CASSAREGAGNTDTQYF
-	14	TRBV5-1	-	TRBJ2-3	TGCGCCAGCAGCTTGGCCCCCCCAACAGATACGCAGTATTTT	CASSLAPPTDTQYF
few	15	TRBV13	-	TRBJ1-2	TGTGCCAGCAGCCAGCAAATACAGGGTAACTATGGCTACACCTTC	CASSQQIQGNYGYTF
few	14	TRBV3-1	-	TRBJ2-3	TGTGCCAGCAGGGACAGAACTAGCACAGATACGCAGTATTTT	CASRDRTSTDTQYF
few	18	TRBV27	TRBD1	TRBJ1-2	TGTGCCAGCAGGACCTACAGGGGGCCCAACGACCCTAACTATGGCTACACCTTC	CASRTYRGPNDPNYGYTF
few	11	TRBV12-3/TRBV12-4	-	TRBJ2-1	TGTGCCAGCAGTCTGACAGCTGAGCAGTTCTTC	CASSLTAEQFF
-	18	TRBV21-1	-	TRBJ2-7	TGTGCCAGCAGCAAAATCCCTTGGGACTTCGGCCATTCCTACGAGCAGTACTTC	CASSKIPWDFGHSYEQYF
many	16	TRBV5-4	TRBD2	TRBJ2-5	TGTGCCAGCAGCACCGAACTAGCGGGGGTCCAAGAGACCCAGTACTTC	CASSTELAGVQETQYF
-	15	TRBV4-1	-	TRBJ2-4	TGCGCCAGCAGCCAAGATGGATTAGCCAAAAACATTCAGTACTTC	CASSQDGLAKNIQYF
many	13	TRBV27	-	TRBJ1-1	TGTGCCAGCAGTTTTACCGGGAGGACTGAAGCTTTCTTT	CASSFTGRTEAFF
-	15	TRBV10-3	-	TRBJ2-2	TGTGCCATCAGTGAGACAACCAGGGCTACCGGGGAGCTGTTTTTT	CAISETTRATGELFF
many	15	TRBV6-5	TRBD2	TRBJ2-5	TGTGCCAGCAGACAACTAGCGGGGGGGTGGGAGACCCAGTACTTC	CASRQLAGGWETQYF
-	13	TRBV27	-	TRBJ2-6	TGTGCCAGCCTAAGCTCTGGGGCCAACGTCCTGACTTTC	CASLSSGANVLTF
once	14	TRBV29-1	-	TRBJ1-1	TGCAGCGTCGGGGGGCCGAGCCTCAACACTGAAGCTTTCTTT	CSVGGPSLNTEAFF
-	15	TRBV3-1	TRBD1	TRBJ2-1	TGTGCCAGCAGTAAACCGGGACAGGGAGTCAATGAGCAGTTCTTC	CASSKPGQGVNEQFF
-	15	TRBV5-1	TRBD2	TRBJ2-1	TGCGCCAGCAGCCCGATTCCGGGACTAGTGAATGAGCAGTTCTTC	CASSPIPGLVNEQFF
-	14	TRBV12-3/TRBV12-4	-	TRBJ1-5	TGTGCCAGCAGTTTCGACACCCGCTCCCCGCCCCAGCATTTT	CASSFDTRSPPQHF
many	14	TRBV6-2/TRBV6-3	TRBD1	TRBJ2-7	TGTGCCAGCAGTTACGGACAGGGTACCTACGAGCAGTACTTC	CASSYGQGTYEQYF
many	14	TRBV27	-	TRBJ2-7	TGTGCCAGCAGTTTCTGGAGCGCTGCCTACGAGCAGTACTTC	CASSFWSAAYEQYF
many	13	TRBV5-1	-	TRBJ1-5	TGCGCCAGCAGCTCCGACTACAATCAGCCCCAGCATTTT	CASSSDYNQPQHF
many	13	TRBV9	TRBD1	TRBJ1-6	TGTGCCAGCAGCCGACAGGGCGATTCACCCCTCCACTTT	CASSRQGDSPLHF
many	13	TRBV6-2/TRBV6-3	-	TRBJ1-1	TGTGCCAGCAGGGGGGGCCCGGGCACTGAAGCTTTCTTT	CASRGGPGTEAFF
many	14	TRBV13	-	TRBJ1-2	TGTGCCAGCAGCGCATCAACAGGGAACTATGGCTACACCTTC	CASSASTGNYGYTF
many	16	TRBV4-1	-	TRBJ2-5	TGCGCCAGCAGCCAAGATTTGGCGGGGTGGGGAGAGACCCAGTACTTC	CASSQDLAGWGETQYF
few	14	TRBV30	-	TRBJ1-5	TGTGCCTGGAGTAGAGGGGCATACAATCAGCCCCAGCATTTT	CAWSRGAYNQPQHF
many	14	TRBV7-3	TRBD1	TRBJ1-2	TGTGCCAGCAGCTTAACCCCGGACAGGGTTGGCTACACCTTC	CASSLTPDRVGYTF
many	14	TRBV12-5	-	TRBJ2-1	TGTGCTAGTGGTCAGGGCCCGACTACGAGTGGGCAGTTCTTC	CASGQGPTTSGQFF
many	15	TRBV4-2	-	TRBJ2-1	TGTGCCAGCAGCGTGGGACCGGATGAATACAATGAGCAGTTCTTC	CASSVGPDEYNEQFF
many	17	TRBV7-9	-	TRBJ2-2	TGTGCCAGCAGCCCGGGAGATCTCGGACGGAAAACCGGGGAGCTGTTTTTT	CASSPGDLGRKTGELFF
many	15	TRBV9	TRBD1	TRBJ1-2	TGTGCCAGCAGCGGGGGGACAGAGGATTACTATGGCTACACCTTC	CASSGGTEDYYGYTF
-	13	TRBV27	-	TRBJ1-5	TGTGCCAGCAGTTTATCGCACTGGCAGCCCCAGCATTTT	CASSLSHWQPQHF